The next 10 T cell receptor beta chains were all read from a single sample in a study of cytomegalovirus exposure and HLA in healthy donors. In the PCR, 60 Vbeta and 13 Jbeta primers were used. Measured with immunoSEQ multiplex PCR; TCRdb has only the in-frame clones, and not every one. The sample lists about 130,000 clones; about 78% were seen once. Sequencing was done on a sample of PBMCs. These receptors were taken from a middle-aged man in good health and CMV-seronegative.

The chain couples TRBV27 to TRBJ2-7, with 12 bases identical to TRBD2. CDR1 is MNHEY, CDR2 SMNVEV, per germline (reference sequence). V shed 0 bases, J shed 3 bases, and the junction held 6 bases outside the gene matches. This CDR3 contains 17 residues. In DNA form, the CDR3 reads TGTGCCAGCAGTTTATCCCCCTCACTAGCGGGAGGCTACGAGCAGTACTTC. It specifies CASSLSPSLAGGYEQYF.

This rearrangement joins TRBV28 to TRBJ2-7, with 7 bases lining up with TRBD2. Losses at the gene ends were 6 bases for V and 0 bases for J; bases not matched to a gene: 11. Germline V gene data show CDR1 as MDHEN and CDR2 as SYDVKM. CDR3 length: 16 amino acids. The CDR3 loop reads CASRSTGGGISYEQYF. The CDR3 DNA is TGTGCCAGCAGGTCCACGGGGGGAGGGATCTCCTACGAGCAGTACTTC.

Only one count was recorded for this clone. V gene TRBV7-9 combines with J gene TRBJ2-2; 13 nucleotides agree with TRBD2. CDR3 length equals 16 residues. CDR1 is SEHNR, CDR2 FQNEAQ, per germline (reference sequence). Germline trimming cut 5 bases from V and 7 bases from J; bases unmatched to any gene: 7. The CDR3 loop is CASSRRGLAGDGELFF. The CDR3 DNA follows: TGTGCCAGCAGCCGACGTGGACTAGCGGGAGACGGGGAGCTGTTTTTT.

The rearrangement joins TRBV7-3 to TRBJ2-1; D possibly corresponds to TRBD2 (6 bases). Looked up from germline, CDR1 is SGHTA and CDR2 is FQGTGA. The V gene lost 5 bases and the J gene lost 2 bases, with 13 bases spanning the gap. The CDR3 has 15 amino acids. The CDR3 protein is CASSLSGTTYNEQFF. The CDR3 DNA is TGTGCCAGCAGCCTTAGCGGAACTACCTACAATGAGCAGTTCTTC.

This chain uses TRBV25-1 with TRBJ2-1; 11 bases are shared with TRBD1. The CDR3 loop spans 15 amino acids. V dropped 4 bases and J dropped 6; count of bases not matched to a gene: 5. Germline values: CDR1 MGHDK, CDR2 SYGVNS. The CDR3 DNA is TGTGCCAGCAGTGCGGACAGGGGGCAGGTCAATGAGCAGTTCTTC. Translation: CASSADRGQVNEQFF.

This rearrangement joins TRBV5-1 to TRBJ1-1; D is uncertain. Trimming removed 4 bases from V and 0 bases from J, with 10 bases in between. Germline CDR1 is SGHRS and CDR2 is YFSETQ. There are 14 residues in the CDR3. The CDR3 spells CASSPTGMNTEAFF. The DNA for the CDR3 is TGCGCCAGCAGCCCGACCGGGATGAACACTGAAGCTTTCTTT.

The V call is TRBV18, the J call TRBJ2-3; TRBD1 agrees at 7 bases. V lost 0 bases and J lost 1; bases outside the gene matches: 4. This CDR3 is built from 16 residues. Germline CDR1 is KGHSH and CDR2 is LQKENI. The DNA for the CDR3 is TGTGCCAGCTCACCACCGCTAACAGGGGGCACAGATACGCAGTATTTT. This sequence encodes CASSPPLTGGTDTQYF.

The V and J genes are TRBV12-5 and TRBJ1-2, with D tentatively TRBD1 (6 bases). The V gene lost 1 base and the J gene lost 3 bases, with 12 bases spanning the gap. CDR3 size: 15 residues. Germline lookup yields CDR1 LGHNT and CDR2 FRNRAP. CDR3 nucleotide sequence: TGTGCTAGTGGTTTGGGACAGGCCCCTGACTATGGCTACACCTTC. This translates into CASGLGQAPDYGYTF.

The rearrangement links TRBV27 to TRBJ1-4; D is perhaps TRBD1 (5 bases). This CDR3 is built from 16 residues. The V gene's germline CDR1 is MNHEY and CDR2 SMNVEV (reference sequence). Trimming pared 3 bases from V and 0 bases from J, leaving 11 bases between. CDR3 amino acids: CASSLGLGATNEKLFF. CDR3 bases: TGTGCCAGCAGTTTGGGACTAGGCGCAACTAATGAAAAACTGTTTTTT.

This rearrangement joins TRBV5-3 to TRBJ1-5, with 9 bases fitting TRBD1. TRBV5-3 is marked as an open reading frame, function uncertain. Trimming cost V 4 bases and J 5 bases; bases outside gene matches: 10. The CDR3 loop spans 16 amino acids. CDR3 sequence: CARSKTRDRAYQPQHF. CDR3 sequence (DNA): TGTGCCAGAAGCAAAACCCGGGACAGGGCGTATCAGCCCCAGCATTTT.